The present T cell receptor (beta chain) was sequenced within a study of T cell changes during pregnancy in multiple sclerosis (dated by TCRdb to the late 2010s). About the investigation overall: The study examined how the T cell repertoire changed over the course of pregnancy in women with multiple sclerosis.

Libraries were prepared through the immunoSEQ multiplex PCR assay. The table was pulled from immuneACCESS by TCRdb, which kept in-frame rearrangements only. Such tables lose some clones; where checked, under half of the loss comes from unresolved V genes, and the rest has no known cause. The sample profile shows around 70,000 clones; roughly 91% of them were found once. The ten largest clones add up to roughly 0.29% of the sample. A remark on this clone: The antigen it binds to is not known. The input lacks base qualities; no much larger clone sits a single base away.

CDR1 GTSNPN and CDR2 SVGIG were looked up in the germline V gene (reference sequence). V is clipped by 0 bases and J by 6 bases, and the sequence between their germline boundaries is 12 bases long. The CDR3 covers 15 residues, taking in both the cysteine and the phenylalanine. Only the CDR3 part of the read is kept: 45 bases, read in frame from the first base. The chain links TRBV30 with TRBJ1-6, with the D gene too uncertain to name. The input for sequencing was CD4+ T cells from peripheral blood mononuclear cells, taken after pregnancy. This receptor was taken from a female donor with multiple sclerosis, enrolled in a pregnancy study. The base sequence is TGTGCCTGGAGTGTACGCGAGGGTTTTAATTCACCCCTCCACTTT. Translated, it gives CAWSVREGFNSPLHF.